The source of this T cell receptor beta chain is a study of blood T cells in healthy people across ages. General study results and limits: There was no known CMV status for donors, so expanded clonotype changes were possibly confounded.

Germline loops: CDR1 SGHTA, CDR2 FQGNSA. The CDR3 sequence is 15 residues long. V was cut by 4 bases and J by 6 bases, with 19 bases left in between. Next came a second PCR, run for roughly 7 to 12 cycles, which used a sample-barcoded 5' primer along with a J-beta primer mix. All cDNA molecules were each tagged by a template-switch adaptor with 12 random nucleotides. There were at least 2.5 million CDR3-containing paired-end reads obtained from each sample. TCRdb used MiXCR to reprocess the 5' RACE reads, holding one entry per CDR3 protein. The repertoire consists of 1,500,000 or so distinct CDR3 sequences, with approximately 39% occurring once and the leading ten covering around 4%. Notes on this clonotype: Its antigen is unidentified.

Sequencing was carried out using blood. The sequence derives from a woman aged 18-29 years in good health. V is TRBV7-2 and J is TRBJ2-7; perhaps TRBD2 as D (5 bases). The CDR3 region is CASSYQWTPLSEQYF. CDR3 bases: TGTGCCAGCAGCTACCAATGGACTCCCCTCAGCGAGCAGTACTTC.